These 15 T cell receptor beta chains came from one sample sequenced in a study of cytomegalovirus exposure and HLA in healthy donors. This PCR relied on a set of 60 Vbeta primers and 13 Jbeta primers. The table came from immunoSEQ multiplex PCR; TCRdb's copy has only in-frame clones and leaves some out. The sample shows 150,000 to 160,000 clones, approximately 81% of them seen only once. The material sequenced was PBMCs. Every receptor here comes from a woman between 18 and 29 years old in good health and CMV-seronegative.

The chain couples TRBV4-3 to TRBJ2-7; 7 bases are a match to TRBD2. V lost 2 bases to trimming and J lost 1 base; unmatched junction nucleotides: 5. CDR1 and CDR2 (germline): LGHNA, YSLEER. The CDR3 is made up of 15 amino acids. CDR3 sequence reads: CASSQRSGGSYEQYF. Written as DNA, the CDR3 is TGCGCCAGCAGCCAAAGATCGGGGGGATCCTACGAGCAGTACTTC.

The chain uses TRBV30 and TRBJ1-6; D perhaps matches TRBD1 (5 bases). With 3 bases removed from V and 0 bases from J, the gap between germline ends came to 12 bases. The CDR3 spans 16 residues. CDR1 and CDR2 from the germline V gene are GTSNPN and SVGIG (reference sequence). CDR3 residues: CAWSRDFSSYNSPLHF. CDR3 nucleotides: TGTGCCTGGAGCAGGGACTTTAGCTCCTATAATTCACCCCTCCACTTT.

The chain carries TRBV5-1 and TRBJ2-5; weak D call: TRBD2 (6 bases). The V end lost 1 base, the J end lost 5 bases, and 15 bases lay between the germline ends. CDR3 length equals 15 residues. Per the germline V gene, CDR1 is SGHRS and CDR2 is YFSETQ. The CDR3: CASSLRGEVRETQYF. The CDR3 DNA follows: TGCGCCAGCAGCTTGAGAGGGGAGGTGAGGGAGACCCAGTACTTC.

CDR3 coding DNA: TGTGCCAGCTCATTCGGAGGGGTCTCTGGAAACACCATATATTTT. Its protein product is CASSFGGVSGNTIYF. The chain has TRBV19 and TRBJ1-3; D possibly corresponds to TRBD1 (5 bases). Germline V CDR1 and CDR2: LNHDA, SQIVND (reference sequence). This CDR3 is built from 15 residues. The V end was cut by 9 bases, the J end by 0 bases, with 15 bases between.

This chain joins TRBV25-1 and TRBJ1-1; the D gene is possibly TRBD1 (5 bases). The V gene's germline CDR1 is MGHDK and CDR2 SYGVNS. Trimming took 3 bases from V and 0 from J, leaving 11 bases between them. This CDR3 contains 15 residues. The CDR3 sequence: CASSDGTRVNTEAFF. The CDR3 nucleotides read TGTGCCAGCAGTGACGGCACCAGGGTGAACACTGAAGCTTTCTTT.

This clone was detected only a few times. The chain carries TRBV4-1 and TRBJ1-2; 9 bases are shared with TRBD1. Germline CDR1 and CDR2: MGHRA and YSYEKL. This CDR3 is built from 15 residues. Losses at the gene ends were 2 bases for V and 2 bases for J; bases not matched to a gene: 3. CDR3: CASSQSGTGNYGYTF. CDR3 nucleotide sequence: TGCGCCAGCAGCCAAAGCGGGACAGGGAACTATGGCTACACCTTC.

This chain uses TRBV14 with TRBJ2-4; 11 bases fit TRBD1. Per germline, CDR1 SGHDN and CDR2 FVKESK. The V and J ends lost 5 bases and 8 bases, in that order; junction bases with no gene match: 8. The CDR3 has 15 amino acids. CDR3 DNA sequence: TGTGCCAGCAGCGAGGGACAGGGGGTTAATGACATTCAGTACTTC. Amino acid sequence: CASSEGQGVNDIQYF. Combining the CDR3 with reference TRBV14 and TRBJ2-4 gives the whole variable domain EAGVTQFPSHSVIEKGQTVTLRCDPISGHDNLYWYRRVMGKEIKFLLHFVKESKQDESGMPNNRFLAERTGGTYSTLKVQPAELEDSGVYFCASSEGQGVNDIQYFGAGTRLSVL.

The CDR3 nucleotides read TGTGCCAGCAGCGTAGATCTCTTGGCTGCAGATACGCAGTATTTT. Encoded protein: CASSVDLLAADTQYF. The chain combines TRBV9 with TRBJ2-3, with D unclear. Trimming took 0 bases from V and 4 from J, leaving 12 bases between them. The CDR3 consists of 15 residues. Germline V gene lookup returns CDR1 SGDLS and CDR2 YYNGEE.

The CDR3 nucleotides read TGTGCCAGCAGGAGAGCCGGGACAAGGCAGTATTTT. Amino acids: CASRRAGTRQYF. The chain uses TRBV2 and TRBJ2-3; TRBD1 might be the D (6 bases). Germline CDR1 and CDR2: SNHLY and FYNNEI. Trimming stripped 6 bases from V and 11 bases from J, with 15 bases between. This CDR3 contains 12 residues. Full variable domain (remainder filled in from reference TRBV2 and TRBJ2-3): EPEVTQTPSHQVTQMGQEVILRCVPISNHLYFYWYRQILGQKVEFLVSFYNNEISEKSEIFDDQFSVERPDGSNFTLKIRSTKLEDSAMYFCASRRAGTRQYFGPGTRLTVL.

The rearrangement links TRBV28 to TRBJ2-7, with 10 bases aligning to TRBD1. With 6 bases clipped from V and 5 bases from J, the junction kept 7 bases outside the gene matches. From germline, CDR1 is MDHEN and CDR2 SYDVKM. The CDR3 consists of 14 residues. CDR3 region: CASRATGTGDEQYF. The CDR3 DNA sequence: TGTGCCAGCAGAGCGACCGGGACAGGGGACGAGCAGTACTTC.

This CDR3 is CASTLGWNTGELFF. The CDR3 region has the DNA TGTGCCAGCACCCTCGGTTGGAACACCGGGGAGCTGTTTTTT. The chain combines TRBV11-2 with TRBJ2-2; unclear D gene. The CDR3 spans 14 residues. Trimming took off 7 bases at V and 1 base at J, with 10 bases between the two ends. Germline-derived CDR1 and CDR2 are SGHAT and FQNNGV. Full variable domain (outside the CDR3, taken from reference TRBV11-2 and TRBJ2-2): EAGVAQSPRYKIIEKRQSVAFWCNPISGHATLYWYQQILGQGPKLLIQFQNNGVVDDSQLPKDRFSAERLKGVDSTLKIQPAKLEDSAVYLCASTLGWNTGELFFGEGSRLTVL.

The gene calls are TRBV6-1 and TRBJ2-1, with a weak D call TRBD2 (7 bases). CDR1 and CDR2 (germline): MNHNS, SASEGT. The V gene lost 4 bases and the J gene lost 5 bases, with 15 bases spanning the gap. The CDR3 loop spans 15 amino acids. This CDR3 reads CASSAQRGGNNEQFF. CDR3 bases: TGTGCCAGCAGTGCCCAGAGGGGGGGCAACAATGAGCAGTTCTTC.

The chain joins TRBV6-1 to TRBJ1-4; possible D gene TRBD1, 6 bases. The CDR3 runs to 15 residues. The germline CDR1 and CDR2 sequences are MNHNS and SASEGT. Trimming cost V 2 bases and J 8 bases, with 15 bases left between them. The CDR3 protein is CASSENRGAGEKLFF. The CDR3 nucleotides are TGTGCCAGCAGTGAAAACCGGGGGGCAGGGGAAAAACTGTTTTTT.

V and J are TRBV28 and TRBJ2-1; TRBD2 matches 9 bases. Germline loops: CDR1 MDHEN, CDR2 SYDVKM. With V trimmed by 2 bases and J by 6 bases, 8 bases remained unmatched. The CDR3 totals 16 residues. The DNA of the CDR3 is TGTGCCAGCAGTTTAAAGGATAGCGGGGGCCGCAATGAGCAGTTCTTC. Its protein product is CASSLKDSGGRNEQFF.

The CDR3 nucleotides read TGTGCCAGCAGTACCGGGGACAGCCTATACGAGCAGTACTTC. Its protein product is CASSTGDSLYEQYF. The chain carries TRBV6-1 and TRBJ2-7, with 7 bases matching TRBD1. In germline, CDR1 is MNHNS, CDR2 SASEGT. The CDR3 extends over 14 amino acids. The V gene end was trimmed by 5 bases and the J gene end by 4 bases; junction bases not matched to a gene: 8.